These T cell receptor beta chains were read from a single sample in a study of human T cells and chemical hapten exposure. TCRdb recomputed calls from the RACE reads with MiXCR, one row per CDR3 protein. The data hold about 39,000 distinct CDR3 sequences, with approximately 11% observed a single time. Here the sequenced sample was whole blood, taken in connection with sensitization to the hapten diphenylcyclopropenone (DPC). The receptors come from a woman aged 40 to 50 with alopecia areata. Some clones in this sample may be carry-over from other donors' samples. The CDR3 runs from the conserved cysteine through the conserved F or W. The D gene is left open where the match is weak. A row's size may be missing; if present it is once, few, many or a size class.

cdr3_aa	cdr3_nt	j_call	v_call	clone_size	d_call
CASSRLAANQETQYF	TGTGCCAGCAGTCGGTTAGCGGCAAACCAAGAGACCCAGTACTTC	TRBJ2-5	TRBV27	.	.
CASRDPTGTEGFEAFF	TGTGCCAGTAGAGACCCAACCGGGACAGAAGGATTTGAAGCTTTCTTT	TRBJ1-1	TRBV19	many	TRBD1
CASSLQRGPLNEQFF	TGTGCCAGCAGCTTGCAGCGGGGGCCACTCAATGAGCAGTTCTTC	TRBJ2-1	TRBV5-6	many	TRBD2
CATSRDQGWETQYF	TGTGCCACCAGCAGAGATCAGGGCTGGGAGACCCAGTACTTC	TRBJ2-5	TRBV15	few	.
CASSVRDWTGEQYF	TGTGCCAGCAGCGTGAGAGATTGGACGGGAGAGCAGTACTTC	TRBJ2-7	TRBV9	.	.
CASSPMNEQYF	TGTGCCAGCTCACCCATGAACGAGCAGTACTTC	TRBJ2-7	TRBV18	few	.
CATSDPSGQFKETQYF	TGTGCCACCAGTGACCCCTCGGGACAGTTTAAAGAGACCCAGTACTTC	TRBJ2-5	TRBV24-1	many	TRBD1
CASSHPQGFNYGYTF	TGTGCCAGCAGCCACCCACAGGGGTTTAACTATGGCTACACCTTC	TRBJ1-2	TRBV3-1	many	TRBD1
CSVQQGEVSEAFF	TGCAGCGTACAACAGGGGGAGGTATCTGAAGCTTTCTTT	TRBJ1-1	TRBV29-1	.	TRBD1
CASSIIGGRTNTEAFF	TGTGCCAGTAGTATAATAGGGGGGAGGACGAACACTGAAGCTTTCTTT	TRBJ1-1	TRBV19	.	.
CASSQTDDTEAFF	TGTGCCAGCAGCCAGACGGACGACACTGAAGCTTTCTTT	TRBJ1-1	TRBV3-1	.	.
CASSPQYTSAGELFF	TGTGCCAGCAGCCCACAATATACTAGCGCCGGGGAGCTGTTTTTT	TRBJ2-2	TRBV5-5	many	TRBD2
CSVAADPTYEQYF	TGCAGCGTTGCGGCAGACCCTACCTACGAGCAGTACTTC	TRBJ2-7	TRBV29-1	.	.
CASSPGENRYNEQFF	TGCGCCAGCAGCCCGGGGGAGAACCGCTACAATGAGCAGTTCTTC	TRBJ2-1	TRBV5-1	many	.
CASMAGGPYEQFF	TGTGCCAGCATGGCGGGAGGGCCCTATGAGCAGTTCTTC	TRBJ2-1	TRBV7-9	many	TRBD2
CSVEAGNTIYF	TGCAGCGTTGAGGCAGGAAACACCATATATTTT	TRBJ1-3	TRBV29-1	.	.
CASSQDRGSYGYTF	TGCGCCAGCAGCCAAGATCGGGGCAGCTATGGCTACACCTTC	TRBJ1-2	TRBV4-1	.	.
CASSFGTRESNQPQHF	TGTGCCAGCAGCTTCGGGACCCGGGAGAGCAATCAGCCCCAGCATTTT	TRBJ1-5	TRBV7-8	many	.
CASSESYTIYF	TGTGCCAGCAGTGAGTCATACACCATATATTTT	TRBJ1-3	TRBV25-1	.	.
CASSRPPSGGTDTQYF	TGTGCCAGCAGCCGACCGCCTAGCGGGGGCACAGATACGCAGTATTTT	TRBJ2-3	TRBV11-2	few	TRBD2
CASSLQGARGVNQPQHF	TGTGCCAGCAGCCTCCAGGGGGCAAGAGGGGTAAATCAGCCCCAGCATTTT	TRBJ1-5	TRBV7-8	many	TRBD1
CASSQGVFTDTQYF	TGTGCCAGCAGCCAAGGTGTTTTCACAGATACGCAGTATTTT	TRBJ2-3	TRBV4-2	.	.
CASSSSSGANVLTF	TGTGCCAGCAGCTCTTCCTCTGGGGCCAACGTCCTGACTTTC	TRBJ2-6	TRBV7-2	many	.
CATRTGASTEAFF	TGTGCCACCCGGACAGGGGCGAGCACTGAAGCTTTCTTT	TRBJ1-1	TRBV6-6	.	TRBD1
CAVERELNTEAFF	TGTGCCGTAGAGAGAGAACTGAACACTGAAGCTTTCTTT	TRBJ1-1	TRBV10-3	many	.
CASSEGLAGTNEQFF	TGTGCCAGCAGTGAAGGTCTAGCTGGTACGAATGAGCAGTTCTTC	TRBJ2-1	TRBV6-1	many	.
CASSLLADPSYEQYF	TGTGCCAGCAGCCTCCTAGCGGACCCATCCTACGAGCAGTACTTC	TRBJ2-7	TRBV7-2	many	TRBD2
CASSHPGREKLFF	TGCGCCAGCAGCCACCCGGGACGAGAAAAACTGTTTTTT	TRBJ1-4	TRBV5-1	many	.
CASSTLGGNTIYF	TGTGCCAGCAGCACGTTAGGGGGAAACACCATATATTTT	TRBJ1-3	TRBV27	many	.
CSASRDWNTEAFF	TGCAGTGCTAGCCGGGACTGGAACACTGAAGCTTTCTTT	TRBJ1-1	TRBV20-1	.	.
CSVPSRIRMADEQFF	TGCAGCGTCCCCTCCCGAATACGGATGGCCGATGAGCAGTTCTTC	TRBJ2-1	TRBV29-1	.	.
CASRTTGFNQPQHF	TGTGCCAGCAGGACCACAGGGTTCAATCAGCCCCAGCATTTT	TRBJ1-5	TRBV2	many	.
CSASGLALNEQFF	TGCAGTGCTAGCGGACTAGCCCTAAATGAGCAGTTCTTC	TRBJ2-1	TRBV20-1	many	TRBD2
CASQEPGRGNTEAFF	TGTGCCAGCCAGGAACCAGGGAGAGGGAACACTGAAGCTTTCTTT	TRBJ1-1	TRBV28	.	.
CASSLFGAVTDTQYF	TGTGCCAGCAGCTTATTCGGCGCTGTCACAGATACGCAGTATTTT	TRBJ2-3	TRBV7-9	many	.
CASSFTGGLPSEKLFF	TGTGCCAGCAGCTTCACAGGGGGATTGCCTTCTGAAAAACTGTTTTTT	TRBJ1-4	TRBV7-9	many	TRBD1
CSASDNPLGSYEQYF	TGCAGTGCTAGCGACAACCCCTTGGGCTCCTACGAGCAGTACTTC	TRBJ2-7	TRBV20-1	many	.
CASSLSGQGDEQYF	TGTGCCAGCAGCTTATCGGGACAGGGGGACGAGCAGTACTTC	TRBJ2-7	TRBV7-9	many	TRBD1
CASSIGTGGRVSNQPQHF	TGTGCCAGTAGTATCGGGACAGGGGGGAGGGTGAGCAATCAGCCCCAGCATTTT	TRBJ1-5	TRBV19	many	TRBD1
CATSRTSGYEQFF	TGTGCCACCAGCAGAACGTCAGGCTATGAGCAGTTCTTC	TRBJ2-1	TRBV15	.	.
CSARRPGSGGNEQFF	TGCAGTGCTAGGAGGCCGGGTTCCGGGGGAAATGAGCAGTTCTTC	TRBJ2-1	TRBV20-1	many	.
CSGLAGAREQFF	TGCAGCGGACTAGCGGGAGCCCGTGAGCAGTTCTTC	TRBJ2-1	TRBV29-1	few	TRBD2
CASSDPGGQETQYF	TGTGCCAGCAGTGATCCAGGGGGTCAAGAGACCCAGTACTTC	TRBJ2-5	TRBV6-1	many	TRBD1
CSVLPGQNTGELFF	TGCAGCGTTCTACCGGGACAGAACACCGGGGAGCTGTTTTTT	TRBJ2-2	TRBV29-1	.	.
CASSLHRGNEQYF	TGTGCCAGCAGCTTGCACAGGGGAAACGAGCAGTACTTC	TRBJ2-7	TRBV5-6	.	TRBD1
CATSGTGKNEQFF	TGTGCCACCTCGGGGACTGGGAAGAATGAGCAGTTCTTC	TRBJ2-1	TRBV28	.	.
CAISTGGRIGELFF	TGTGCCATCTCTACGGGCGGGAGGATCGGGGAGCTGTTTTTT	TRBJ2-2	TRBV28	.	TRBD2
CASSVARQGETIQEQYF	TGTGCCAGCAGCGTAGCCCGACAGGGGGAAACGATACAGGAGCAGTACTTC	TRBJ2-7	TRBV9	few	TRBD1
CSATAYNEQFF	TGCAGCGCGACAGCCTACAATGAGCAGTTCTTC	TRBJ2-1	TRBV29-1	many	.